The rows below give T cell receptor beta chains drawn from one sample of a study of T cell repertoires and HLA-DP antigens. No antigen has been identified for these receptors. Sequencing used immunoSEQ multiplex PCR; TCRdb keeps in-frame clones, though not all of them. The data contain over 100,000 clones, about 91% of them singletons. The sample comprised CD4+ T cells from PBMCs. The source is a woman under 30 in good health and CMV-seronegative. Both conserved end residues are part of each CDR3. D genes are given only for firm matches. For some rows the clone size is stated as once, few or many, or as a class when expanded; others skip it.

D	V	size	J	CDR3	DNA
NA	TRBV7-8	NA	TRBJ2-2	CASSLGGLAVGELFF	TGTGCCAGCAGCTTAGGGGGCTTGGCAGTGGGGGAGCTGTTTTTT
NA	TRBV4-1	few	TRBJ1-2	CASSQPGRLAGYTF	TGCGCCAGCTCTCAGCCGGGGAGGTTGGCTGGCTACACCTTC
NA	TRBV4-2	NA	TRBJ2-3	CASSQVMGADTQYF	TGTGCCAGCAGCCAAGTTATGGGGGCGGATACGCAGTATTTT
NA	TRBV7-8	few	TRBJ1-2	CASSLVLTGRGYTF	TGTGCCAGCAGCTTAGTTCTCACAGGACGTGGCTACACCTTC
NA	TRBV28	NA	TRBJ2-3	CASGRSDTQYF	TGTGCCAGCGGGAGATCAGATACGCAGTATTTT
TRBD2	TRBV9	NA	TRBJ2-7	CASSGASGGAEQYF	TGTGCCAGCAGCGGGGCTAGCGGAGGGGCCGAGCAGTACTTC
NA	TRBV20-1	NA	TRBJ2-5	CSAETQYF	TGCAGTGCCGAGACCCAGTACTTC
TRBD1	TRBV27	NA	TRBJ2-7	CASSFSVTGTGGLPVSSYEQYF	TGTGCCAGCAGTTTTTCGGTAACCGGGACAGGGGGTCTACCCGTAAGCTCCTACGAGCAGTACTTC
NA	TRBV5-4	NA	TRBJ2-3	CASSGPSTDTQYF	TGTGCCAGCAGCGGCCCTAGCACAGATACGCAGTATTTT
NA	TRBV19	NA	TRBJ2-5	CASSIFTNTETQYF	TGTGCCAGTAGTATTTTTACCAACACAGAGACCCAGTACTTC
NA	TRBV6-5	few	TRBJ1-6	CASKGITFHNSPLHF	TGTGCCAGCAAAGGAATAACATTTCATAATTCACCCCTCCACTTT
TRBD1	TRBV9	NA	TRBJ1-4	CASSRGGTGYEKLFF	TGTGCCAGCAGCCGTGGAGGGACAGGATATGAAAAACTGTTTTTT
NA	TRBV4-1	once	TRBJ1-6	CASSQVAQKSSYNSPLHF	TGCGCCAGCAGCCAAGTAGCCCAGAAGAGCTCCTATAATTCACCCCTCCACTTT
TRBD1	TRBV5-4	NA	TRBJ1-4	CASSSGQGGRTNEKLFF	TGTGCCAGCAGCTCCGGACAGGGAGGGAGAACTAATGAAAAACTGTTTTTT
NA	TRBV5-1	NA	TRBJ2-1	CASSGSGRTGEQFF	TGCGCCAGCTCAGGTAGCGGCCGTACGGGAGAGCAGTTCTTC
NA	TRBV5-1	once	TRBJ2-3	CASSLAGAHLDTQYF	TGCGCCAGCAGCTTAGCAGGGGCCCATCTCGATACGCAGTATTTT
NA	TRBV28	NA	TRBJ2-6	CASSFSGAGANVLTF	TGTGCCAGCAGTTTTTCCGGGGCTGGGGCCAACGTCCTGACTTTC
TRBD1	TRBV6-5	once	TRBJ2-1	CASSTVAGGNEQFF	TGTGCCAGCAGTACCGTGGCAGGGGGCAATGAGCAGTTCTTC
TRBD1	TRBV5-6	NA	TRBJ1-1	CASSLVGQRSNTEAFF	TGTGCCAGCAGCTTGGTGGGACAGAGATCGAACACTGAAGCTTTCTTT
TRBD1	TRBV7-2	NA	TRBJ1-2	CASSPGQGYGYTF	TGTGCCAGCAGCCCGGGACAGGGGTATGGCTACACCTTC
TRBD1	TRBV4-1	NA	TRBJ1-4	CASSQPGQLNEKLFF	TGCGCCAGCAGCCAACCGGGACAGCTTAATGAAAAACTGTTTTTT
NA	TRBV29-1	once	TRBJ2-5	CSVQPGGETQYF	TGCAGCGTTCAACCAGGGGGGGAGACCCAGTACTTC
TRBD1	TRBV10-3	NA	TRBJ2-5	CAISGRGQGEETQYF	TGTGCCATCAGTGGACGTGGACAGGGTGAAGAGACCCAGTACTTC
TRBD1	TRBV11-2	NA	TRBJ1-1	CASSLGGQGQAFF	TGTGCCAGCAGCTTAGGGGGACAGGGGCAAGCTTTCTTT
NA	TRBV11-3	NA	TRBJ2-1	CASSSLLNNEQFF	TGTGCCAGCAGCTCCCTACTGAACAATGAGCAGTTCTTC
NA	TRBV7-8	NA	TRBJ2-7	CASSPKGTGGPSYEQYF	TGTGCCAGCAGCCCTAAAGGGACCGGAGGCCCCTCCTACGAGCAGTACTTC
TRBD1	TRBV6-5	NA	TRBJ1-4	CASSYSGRGDEKLFF	TGTGCCAGCAGTTACTCGGGCAGGGGGGACGAAAAACTGTTTTTT
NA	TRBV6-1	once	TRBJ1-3	CASSGQALAGNTIYF	TGTGCCAGCAGTGGACAGGCTCTTGCTGGAAACACCATATATTTT
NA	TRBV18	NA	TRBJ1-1	CASGLDESGATEAFF	TGTGCCAGCGGCTTGGACGAAAGCGGCGCCACTGAAGCTTTCTTT
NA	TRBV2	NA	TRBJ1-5	CASSGGRDSNQPQHF	TGTGCCAGCAGTGGGGGACGGGATAGCAATCAGCCCCAGCATTTT
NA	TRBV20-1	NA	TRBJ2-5	CSAIFQETQYF	TGCAGTGCTATTTTCCAAGAGACCCAGTACTTC
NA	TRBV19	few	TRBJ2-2	CASSSLQGSTGELFF	TGTGCCAGTAGTTCTTTACAGGGAAGCACCGGGGAGCTGTTTTTT
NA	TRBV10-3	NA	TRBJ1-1	CAISGDRWDTEAFF	TGTGCCATCAGTGGGGACCGCTGGGACACTGAAGCTTTCTTT
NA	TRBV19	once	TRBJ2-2	CASSTDRNTGELFF	TGTGCCAGTAGTACGGACAGAAACACCGGGGAGCTGTTTTTT
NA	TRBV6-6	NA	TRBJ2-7	CASSPYTEQYF	TGTGCCAGCAGTCCCTACACCGAGCAGTACTTC
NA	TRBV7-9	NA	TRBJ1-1	CASRQGVAEAFF	TGTGCCAGCAGACAAGGGGTGGCTGAAGCTTTCTTT
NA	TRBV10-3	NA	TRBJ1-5	CAISEQITRGNQPQHF	TGTGCCATCAGTGAGCAAATAACCCGTGGGAATCAGCCCCAGCATTTT
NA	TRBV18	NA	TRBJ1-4	CASSQPTATNEKLFF	TGTGCCAGCTCACAGCCGACAGCAACTAATGAAAAACTGTTTTTT
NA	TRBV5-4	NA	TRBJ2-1	CASSFSRSYNEQFF	TGTGCCAGCAGCTTCAGTCGCTCCTACAATGAGCAGTTCTTC
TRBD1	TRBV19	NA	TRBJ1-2	CASSRGVKNNYGYTF	TGTGCCAGCTCCAGGGGGGTCAAAAACAACTATGGCTACACCTTC
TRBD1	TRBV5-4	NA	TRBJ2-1	CASSPGTGKSNEQFF	TGTGCCAGCAGCCCCGGGACAGGGAAATCCAATGAGCAGTTCTTC
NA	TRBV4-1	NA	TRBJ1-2	CASSQAQGEYGYTF	TGCGCCAGCAGCCAGGCGCAGGGAGAATATGGCTACACCTTC
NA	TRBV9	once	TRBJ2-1	CASSVGTKYNEQFF	TGTGCCAGCAGCGTAGGGACTAAGTACAATGAGCAGTTCTTC
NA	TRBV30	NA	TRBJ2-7	CAWSGGVEQYF	TGTGCCTGGAGTGGAGGGGTCGAGCAGTACTTC
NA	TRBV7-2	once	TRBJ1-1	CASSLAATATEAFF	TGTGCCAGCAGCTTAGCCGCGACAGCCACTGAAGCTTTCTTT
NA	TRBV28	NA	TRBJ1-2	CASSPGPYGYTF	TGTGCCAGCAGCCCGGGCCCCTATGGCTACACCTTC
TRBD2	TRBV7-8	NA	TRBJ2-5	CASSARLAGGPAKWAQYF	TGTGCCAGCAGCGCAAGACTAGCGGGAGGGCCCGCAAAGTGGGCCCAGTACTTC
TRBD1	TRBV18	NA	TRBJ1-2	CASSLPAGGDYGYTF	TGTGCCAGCTCACTCCCCGCAGGGGGAGACTATGGCTACACCTTC
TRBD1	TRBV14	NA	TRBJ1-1	CASSQDRRQGKPNTEAFF	TGTGCCAGCAGCCAAGATCGAAGACAGGGTAAGCCTAACACTGAAGCTTTCTTT
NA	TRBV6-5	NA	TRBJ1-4	CASSYSGLNEKLFF	TGTGCCAGCAGTTACTCCGGGTTGAATGAAAAACTGTTTTTT
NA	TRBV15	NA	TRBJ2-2	CATSSDRGGENTGELFF	TGTGCCACCAGCAGCGACAGAGGGGGGGAGAACACCGGGGAGCTGTTTTTT
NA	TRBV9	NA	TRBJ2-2	CASSVGQGPGELFF	TGTGCCAGCAGCGTAGGGCAGGGCCCCGGGGAGCTGTTTTTT
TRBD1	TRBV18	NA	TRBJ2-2	CASSSTGTGPGELFF	TGTGCCAGCTCATCAACCGGGACAGGGCCCGGGGAGCTGTTTTTT
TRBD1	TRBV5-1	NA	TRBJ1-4	CASSWGRDRVGEKLFF	TGCGCCAGCAGCTGGGGAAGGGACAGGGTGGGCGAAAAACTGTTTTTT